Listed here are 26 T cell receptor beta chains from one sample, sequenced in a study of Tregs in tolerant kidney transplant recipients. Generated by immunoSEQ multiplex PCR, the TCRdb table keeps only in-frame clones and is missing some. The sample yields about 240,000 clones, about four fifths seen once. Sequenced: CD4+ T cells from blood. These TCRs come from a human donor in good health.

With regard to this clone: One junction end does not reproduce the germline sequence, and a read error may be involved. This chain links TRBV6-5 with TRBJ2-5, with a tentative D call TRBD1 (5 bases). Germline CDR1 reads MNHEY; CDR2 reads SVGAGI. The CDR3 covers 11 residues. CDR3 region: CASSFRQSQDF. CDR3 DNA: TGTGCCAGCAGTTTCCGACAGTCCCAGGACTTC.

V usage is TRBV18 and J usage is TRBJ2-2; 10 bases line up with TRBD1. The V gene end was trimmed by 0 bases and the J gene end by 5 bases; junction bases not matched to a gene: 0. CDR1 is KGHSH and CDR2 is LQKENI in the germline V gene. This CDR3 contains 15 residues. The CDR3 coding sequence is TGTGCCAGCTCACCACCGGGACAGGGGACCGGGGAGCTGTTTTTT. This encodes CASSPPGQGTGELFF.

This chain connects TRBV2 to TRBJ1-1, with no clear D. CDR1 is SNHLY and CDR2 is FYNNEI in the germline V gene. V dropped 6 bases and J dropped 0 bases, with 5 bases sitting between them. The CDR3 has 12 amino acids. The CDR3 loop reads CASSAMNTEAFF. CDR3 coding DNA: TGTGCCAGCAGCGCAATGAACACTGAAGCTTTCTTT.

The chain carries TRBV5-1 and TRBJ1-5; no clear D. V lost 0 bases, J lost 4 bases, and 11 bases lay in between. The CDR3 length is 15 residues. Per germline, CDR1 SGHRS and CDR2 YFSETQ. CDR3 DNA sequence: TGCGCCAGCAGCTTGGCGAGCGGACCTAATCAGCCCCAGCATTTT. Translated: CASSLASGPNQPQHF.

The J gene is TRBJ1-1, the V gene TRBV7-9; D unclear. The CDR3 length is 14 residues. V lost 2 bases and J 3 bases, leaving 10 bases between the germline ends. The germline CDR1 and CDR2 sequences are SEHNR and FQNEAQ (reference sequence). The CDR3 loop is CASSLKGWDTEAFF. CDR3 DNA sequence: TGTGCCAGCAGCTTAAAAGGGTGGGACACTGAAGCTTTCTTT.

The rearrangement links TRBV19 to TRBJ1-1, with D uncertain. The CDR3 runs 15 residues. Germline CDR1 LNHDA, CDR2 SQIVND (reference sequence). V shed 1 base and J shed 4 bases, with 13 bases lying between them. DNA of the CDR3: TGTGCCAGTAGTATAGGGAGGGAGCGGGGCACTGAAGCTTTCTTT. This encodes CASSIGRERGTEAFF.

The V gene is TRBV18, the J gene TRBJ1-5, with a tentative D call TRBD1 (5 bases). V lost 6 bases to trimming and J lost 5 bases, with 14 bases between them. CDR1 and CDR2 from the germline V gene are KGHSH and LQKENI. The CDR3 has 14 amino acids. The DNA for the CDR3 is TGTGCCAGCTCCCAGAGCAGGGAATATCAGCCCCAGCATTTT. Translation gives CASSQSREYQPQHF.

The chain employs TRBV13 and TRBJ1-2; maybe TRBD1 (5 bases). V gave up 3 bases and J gave up 0 bases, with 8 bases separating them. The CDR3 has 14 amino acids. Germline V gene data show CDR1 as PRHDT and CDR2 as FYEKMQ (reference sequence). CDR3 coding DNA: TGTGCCAGCAGCTTGGGGGTTGCTAACTATGGCTACACCTTC. As protein: CASSLGVANYGYTF.

This clone was detected a few times. This sequence joins TRBV10-2 and TRBJ2-1; tentatively, D is TRBD1 or TRBD2 (5 bases each). Trimming removed 0 bases at V and 8 bases at J, with 14 bases between. Germline loops: CDR1 WSHSY, CDR2 SAAADI. This CDR3 contains 15 residues. The CDR3, as DNA: TGCGCCAGCAGTGAGTCGTTCAGGGACGTATATGAGCAGTTCTTC. Translating it yields CASSESFRDVYEQFF.

The chain recombines TRBV9 with TRBJ1-1, with D maybe TRBD1 (6 bases). This CDR3 is 16 amino acids long. The germline V gene has CDR1 SGDLS and CDR2 YYNGEE. V was trimmed by 3 bases and J by 4 bases, leaving 19 bases between them. Here the CDR3 DNA reads TGTGCCAGCAGCGCCGGGGCCCAGGGAGGGGGCACTGAAGCTTTCTTT. Translating it yields CASSAGAQGGGTEAFF. Supplemented by reference TRBV9 and TRBJ1-1, the full variable domain reads DSGVTQTPKHLITATGQRVTLRCSPRSGDLSVYWYQQSLDQGLQFLIQYYNGEERAKGNILERFSAQQFPDLHSELNLSSLELGDSALYFCASSAGAQGGGTEAFFGQGTRLTVV.

The chain couples TRBV19 to TRBJ2-7; D uncertain. Between the trimmed V and J ends, which lost 6 bases and 1 base, there was a span of 13 bases. Germline V gene lookup returns CDR1 LNHDA and CDR2 SQIVND (reference sequence). The CDR3 has 14 residues. This CDR3 is CASRSSDLSYEQYF. DNA of the CDR3: TGTGCCAGTAGGTCCTCAGACCTATCCTACGAGCAGTACTTC.

This chain uses TRBV27 with TRBJ1-6; no clear D. The CDR3 has 14 amino acids. The V and J ends lost 3 bases and 8 bases respectively, with 11 bases between them. CDR1 and CDR2 (germline): MNHEY, SMNVEV (reference sequence). The CDR3 region is CASSFGVGDSPLHF. The CDR3 DNA sequence: TGTGCCAGCAGTTTTGGGGTCGGAGATTCACCCCTCCACTTT.

This chain joins TRBV10-3 and TRBJ1-3, with a tentative D call TRBD1 (5 bases). The CDR3 contains 16 residues. The V gene lost 0 bases and the J gene lost 2 bases, with 11 bases spanning the gap. Germline assignment: CDR1 ENHRY and CDR2 SYGVKD. This CDR3 reads CAISESAGLAGNTIYF. DNA for the CDR3: TGTGCCATCAGTGAGTCGGCGGGGCTAGCTGGAAACACCATATATTTT.

The chain employs TRBV7-6 and TRBJ2-1; the D is unclear. The V end lost 5 bases, the J end lost 8 bases, and 16 bases lay between the germline ends. The CDR3 is 14 residues long. Per the germline V gene, CDR1 is SGHVS and CDR2 is FNYEAQ. The CDR3 DNA reads as TGTGCCAGCAGCGACCGGGCAACTGGGGATGAGCAGTTCTTC. This encodes CASSDRATGDEQFF.

In regard to this clone: This specimen includes other DNA sequences encoding the same CDR3. The V gene is TRBV18, the J gene TRBJ1-5, with a weak D call TRBD1 (6 bases). Trimming removed 0 bases at V and 7 bases at J, with 7 bases between. Per the germline V gene, CDR1 is KGHSH and CDR2 is LQKENI. The CDR3 is 13 amino acids. Here the CDR3 DNA reads TGTGCCAGCTCACCACCGACAGGACAGCCCCAGCATTTT. It translates to CASSPPTGQPQHF. Together with reference TRBV18 and TRBJ1-5, the CDR3 gives the full variable domain: NAGVMQNPRHLVRRRGQEARLRCSPMKGHSHVYWYRQLPEEGLKFMVYLQKENIIDESGMPKERFSAEFPKEGPSILRIQQVVRGDSAAYFCASSPPTGQPQHFGDGTRLSIL.

The chain is built from TRBV6-6 and TRBJ1-5; no firm D call. Germline assignment: CDR1 MNHNY and CDR2 SVGAGI (reference sequence). Trimming shortened V by 6 bases and J by 10 bases, and 10 bases separated the two germline ends. The CDR3 spans 11 residues. The CDR3 coding sequence is TGTGCCAGCAGGTCCTCGGGACCCCAGCATTTT. Its translation: CASRSSGPQHF.

The rearrangement joins TRBV5-1 to TRBJ2-5; 7 bases are a match to TRBD1. The CDR3 is 14 amino acids. Germline CDR1 SGHRS, CDR2 YFSETQ. Trimming took 3 bases from V and 4 from J; bases not matched to a gene: 6. The CDR3 region has the DNA TGCGCCAGCAGCTCCAGGGGGACGGTAGAGACCCAGTACTTC. Amino acid sequence: CASSSRGTVETQYF.

CDR3 region: CASIGWAKESYGYTF. CDR3 in DNA: TGTGCCAGCATAGGATGGGCGAAGGAGAGCTATGGCTACACCTTC. The chain employs TRBV6-1 and TRBJ1-2; D is unresolved. V shed 7 bases and J shed 4 bases, with 19 bases lying between them. Germline V lookup: CDR1 MNHNS, CDR2 SASEGT. CDR3 length: 15 residues.

The chain uses TRBV7-9 and TRBJ2-7, with TRBD2 matching 7 bases. The V gene's germline CDR1 is SEHNR and CDR2 FQNEAQ (reference sequence). CDR3 size: 15 residues. J was trimmed by 3 bases and V by 0 bases; bases with no gene match: 5. CDR3 amino acids: CASSLAGGNNYEQYF. CDR3 nucleotides: TGTGCCAGCAGCTTAGCCGGGGGGAACAACTACGAGCAGTACTTC.

The chain uses TRBV19 and TRBJ2-1; TRBD2 matches at 10 bases. Germline values: CDR1 LNHDA, CDR2 SQIVND (reference sequence). The CDR3 has 15 residues. V was pared by 5 bases and J by 8 bases, with 9 bases of the junction left unmatched. The CDR3 here is CASSSQGLALDEQFF. CDR3 DNA: TGTGCCAGTAGTTCACAGGGACTAGCGTTGGATGAGCAGTTCTTC.

V is TRBV6-4 and J is TRBJ2-5; D unresolved. This CDR3 has 13 amino acids. Trimming shortened V by 6 bases and J by 0 bases, and 8 bases separated the two germline ends. Germline lookup yields CDR1 MRHNA and CDR2 SNTAGT. In DNA form, the CDR3 reads TGTGCCAGCAGCCCTAGGCACCAAGAGACCCAGTACTTC. Amino acid sequence: CASSPRHQETQYF.

This rearrangement joins TRBV28 to TRBJ2-1; 8 bases fit TRBD2. CDR3 size: 11 residues. In germline, CDR1 is MDHEN, CDR2 SYDVKM. The V segment lost 3 bases and the J segment 15 bases; nucleotides outside the gene matches: 4. Here the CDR3 DNA reads TGTGCCAGCAGTTTTGGGACTAGTTTGTTCTTC. The encoded protein is CASSFGTSLFF.

CDR3 DNA: TGTGCCTGGAGTATTGGGATGAACACTGAAGCTTTCTTT. Its translation: CAWSIGMNTEAFF. This chain links TRBV30 with TRBJ1-1, with no clear D. Trimming left V 2 bases short and J 0 bases short, with 7 bases between. The CDR3 loop spans 13 amino acids. Germline V gene sequence: CDR1 GTSNPN, CDR2 SVGIG (reference sequence).

The chain has TRBV10-3 and TRBJ2-7, with 9 bases identical to TRBD2. J gave up 5 bases and V 6 bases, and 5 bases lay outside the gene matches. CDR1 and CDR2 from the germline V gene are ENHRY and SYGVKD. The CDR3 contains 13 residues. The CDR3 sequence: CAIRVSGSNEQYF. CDR3 in DNA: TGTGCCATCAGAGTTAGCGGGAGTAACGAGCAGTACTTC.

The chain combines TRBV18 with TRBJ1-4; weak D call: TRBD1 (5 bases). CDR3 size: 14 residues. V gave up 3 bases and J gave up 5 bases, with 10 bases separating them. Germline V gene lookup returns CDR1 KGHSH and CDR2 LQKENI. In nucleotides, the CDR3 is TGTGCCAGCTCACCCGGGGGTATCAATGAAAAACTGTTTTTT. The encoded protein is CASSPGGINEKLFF.

The CDR3 here is CSVETHLNTIYF. CDR3 in DNA: TGCAGCGTTGAGACTCACCTGAACACCATATATTTT. This chain uses TRBV29-1 with TRBJ1-3; D unclear. Germline V gives CDR1 SQVTM, CDR2 ANQGSEA. CDR3 length equals 12 residues. The V end lost 3 bases, the J end lost 7 bases, and 10 bases lay between the germline ends.